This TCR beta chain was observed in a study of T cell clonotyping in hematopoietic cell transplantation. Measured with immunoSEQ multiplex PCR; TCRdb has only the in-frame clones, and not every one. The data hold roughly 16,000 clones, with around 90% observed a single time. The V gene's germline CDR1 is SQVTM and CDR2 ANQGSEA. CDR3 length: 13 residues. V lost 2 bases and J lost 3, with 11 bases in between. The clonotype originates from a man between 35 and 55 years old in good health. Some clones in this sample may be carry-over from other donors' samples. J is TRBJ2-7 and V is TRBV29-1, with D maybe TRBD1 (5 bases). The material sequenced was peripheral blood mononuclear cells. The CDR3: CSVETRDSYEQYF. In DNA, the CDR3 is TGCAGCGTTGAAACCCGTGACAGCTACGAGCAGTACTTC.